These T cell receptor beta chains were read from a single sample in a study of neurological immune-mediated disorders. TCRdb reprocessed the 5' RACE reads via MiXCR and lists one record per CDR3 protein. The table shows about 60,000 distinct CDR3 sequences, with roughly 9.8% occurring only once. Sequencing was done on a sample of PBMCs. The receptors derive from a man aged 25 to 40 in good health. The CDR3 runs from the conserved cysteine through the conserved F or W. D genes are given only for firm matches. The size of a clone is reported for some rows only, either as once, few or many, or as a class for expanded clones.

DNA	CDR3	D	size	V	J	length
TGCAGTGCTAGATCCCCAGGGTTAGGCGGGGAGCTGTTTTTT	CSARSPGLGGELFF	-	many	TRBV20-1	TRBJ2-2	14
TGTGCCAGCAGCTTAACCCCGGACATCACCTACGAGCAGTACTTC	CASSLTPDITYEQYF	-	many	TRBV7-3	TRBJ2-7	15
TGCAGCGTGTGTGAAATAGGGGTCTCCTACGAGCAGTACTTC	CSVCEIGVSYEQYF	-	many	TRBV29-1	TRBJ2-7	14
TGTGCCACCAGCAGAGATCGGAGGGGGAGCTACAATGAGCAGTTCTTC	CATSRDRRGSYNEQFF	-	few	TRBV15	TRBJ2-1	16
TGTGCCAGCAGCCCGGGACAGGGGATATACGAGCAGTACTTC	CASSPGQGIYEQYF	TRBD1	many	TRBV7-2	TRBJ2-7	14
TGTGCCAGCAGCGTAGTTGGGGGAAACACCATATATTTT	CASSVVGGNTIYF	-	many	TRBV9	TRBJ1-3	13
TGTGCCAGCAGCCAAGATTGGGGGGCCCAATACAATGAGCAGTTCTTC	CASSQDWGAQYNEQFF	-	many	TRBV4-2	TRBJ2-1	16
TGTGCCAGCAGCCATTGGGCCGGGAACACCGGGGAGCTGTTTTTT	CASSHWAGNTGELFF	-	-	TRBV7-6	TRBJ2-2	15
TGTGCCACCAAAAGGGGTCCCGGCGAAAAACTGTTTTTT	CATKRGPGEKLFF	-	many	TRBV24-1	TRBJ1-4	13
TGCAGCGTTCGGAACGGGGGCGGCACCGGGGAGCTGTTTTTT	CSVRNGGGTGELFF	-	many	TRBV29-1	TRBJ2-2	14
TGCGCCAGCAGCTTGGGGAACAGTCCTACGTGGGAGCAGTACTTC	CASSLGNSPTWEQYF	-	medium-sized	TRBV5-1	TRBJ2-7	15
TGTGCCAGCAGCCCAGGGATTGGTGGCAATCAGCCCCAGCATTTT	CASSPGIGGNQPQHF	-	many	TRBV28	TRBJ1-5	15
TGCGCCAGCAGCTTGGCCGTACCGGGATCTCAGGAGACCCAGTACTTC	CASSLAVPGSQETQYF	-	many	TRBV5-1	TRBJ2-5	16
TGCAGTGCTATCCCCGGGAGGGCCGACACCGGGGAGCTGTTTTTT	CSAIPGRADTGELFF	TRBD2	medium-sized	TRBV20-1	TRBJ2-2	15
TGTGCTAGTGCCACCCAACAGACAGGCTATACGGGAAGGGATGAGCAGTTCTTC	CASATQQTGYTGRDEQFF	-	many	TRBV12-5	TRBJ2-1	18
TGTGCCATCAGTAGGACTAGCGGGAGCGGCCAAGAGACCCAGTACTTC	CAISRTSGSGQETQYF	TRBD2	many	TRBV10-3	TRBJ2-5	16
TGCGCCAGCAGCTTCCCTGGGGCAGATACGCAGTATTTT	CASSFPGADTQYF	-	many	TRBV5-1	TRBJ2-3	13
TGTGCCAGCAGCTCTAGGGAGACCCAGTACTTC	CASSSRETQYF	-	many	TRBV12-3/TRBV12-4	TRBJ2-5	11
TGCGCCAGCAGCCAAGCTACGACAGGGGCCTACGAGCAGTACTTC	CASSQATTGAYEQYF	TRBD1	-	TRBV4-1	TRBJ2-7	15
TGTGCCAGCAGCCCCGGACAGGGAGAATACAATGAGCAGTTCTTC	CASSPGQGEYNEQFF	TRBD1	-	TRBV7-2	TRBJ2-1	15
TGCGCCAGCAGCTGGGGGACCCAGGGGGGCCAAGAGACCCAGTACTTC	CASSWGTQGGQETQYF	-	many	TRBV5-1	TRBJ2-5	16